Listed here are 24 T cell receptor beta chains from one sample, sequenced in a study of blood T cell repertoires in COVID-19. The method was immunoSEQ multiplex PCR; TCRdb's version includes in-frame clones alone and lacks a portion of them. Here the sample spans about 69,000 clones, roughly 80% being singletons. Sequenced: peripheral blood. These receptors all stem from a man aged 60 to 75 with acute or convalescent COVID-19.

J is TRBJ1-1 and V is TRBV6-5; D is perhaps TRBD1 (6 bases). The CDR3 has 15 amino acids. Germline V CDR1 and CDR2: MNHEY, SVGAGI. Trimming took off 0 bases at V and 0 bases at J, with 8 bases between the two ends. The CDR3 DNA reads as TGTGCCAGCAGTTACTCAGGACAGCTGAACACTGAAGCTTTCTTT. It specifies CASSYSGQLNTEAFF.

The chain links TRBV7-2 to TRBJ1-5, with D maybe TRBD1 (5 bases). The ends were cut back, 4 bases at V and 6 bases at J, with 16 bases in the middle. CDR1 is SGHTA, CDR2 FQGNSA, per germline. The CDR3 runs 15 residues. The DNA of the CDR3 is TGTGCCAGCAGCTCCCCAGGGAAGAACAGTCAGCCCCAGCATTTT. Translated, it gives CASSSPGKNSQPQHF.

The chain uses TRBV6-5 and TRBJ1-2; the D gene is possibly TRBD1 (6 bases). Per germline, CDR1 MNHEY and CDR2 SVGAGI. This CDR3 is built from 13 residues. V lost 10 bases, J lost 4 bases, and 16 bases lay in between. CDR3 DNA: TGTGCCACCAGAGGACAGCCACCCTATGGCTACACCTTC. Protein sequence: CATRGQPPYGYTF.

The rearrangement links TRBV27 to TRBJ2-1, with 9 bases aligning to TRBD1. The CDR3 spans 14 residues. The V gene end was trimmed by 3 bases and the J gene end by 8 bases; junction bases not matched to a gene: 5. The V gene's germline CDR1 is MNHEY and CDR2 SMNVEV (reference sequence). CDR3 region: CASSFTGGLHEQFF. The DNA of the CDR3 is TGTGCCAGCAGTTTTACAGGGGGCTTACATGAGCAGTTCTTC.

The chain is built from TRBV11-2 and TRBJ2-7; TRBD1 agrees at 9 bases. Losses at the gene ends were 0 bases for V and 2 bases for J; bases not matched to a gene: 2. There are 15 residues in the CDR3. Germline-derived CDR1 and CDR2 are SGHAT and FQNNGV. CDR3 coding DNA: TGTGCCAGCAGCTTAGATTACAGGGGGCCCTACGAGCAGTACTTC. Its protein is CASSLDYRGPYEQYF.

The gene calls are TRBV29-1 and TRBJ1-4, with D perhaps TRBD1 (5 bases). This CDR3 is 14 amino acids long. Germline loops: CDR1 SQVTM, CDR2 ANQGSEA. Trimming shortened V by 5 bases and J by 10 bases, and 20 bases separated the two germline ends. The CDR3 region has the DNA TGCAGCGTTAAGCAAGGGGCATATAAAGGAAAACTGTTTTTT. The encoded protein is CSVKQGAYKGKLFF.

This chain uses TRBV4-3 with TRBJ2-2, with 7 bases identical to TRBD2. Losses at the gene ends were 0 bases for V and 5 bases for J; bases not matched to a gene: 6. Germline V gene sequence: CDR1 LGHNA, CDR2 YSLEER. CDR3 length: 16 residues. DNA of the CDR3: TGCGCCAGCAGCCAAGAGGAAGCCGGGGGGACCGGGGAGCTGTTTTTT. Translation: CASSQEEAGGTGELFF.

The chain uses TRBV19 and TRBJ2-7; a possible D gene is TRBD1 (5 bases). Per the germline V gene, CDR1 is LNHDA and CDR2 is SQIVND (reference sequence). The ends were cut back, 8 bases at V and 1 base at J, with 6 bases in the middle. This CDR3 is built from 11 residues. CDR3 region: CASAGSYEQYF. The CDR3 DNA follows: TGTGCCAGTGCAGGGTCCTACGAGCAGTACTTC.

The chain couples TRBV20-1 to TRBJ1-5, with TRBD1 matching 8 bases. Looked up from germline, CDR1 is DFQATT and CDR2 is SNEGSKA (reference sequence). Losses at the gene ends were 3 bases for V and 5 bases for J; bases not matched to a gene: 3. This CDR3 has 13 residues. CDR3: CSASWGQDQPQHF. CDR3 nucleotides: TGCAGTGCTAGTTGGGGACAGGATCAGCCCCAGCATTTT.

The chain is built from TRBV9 and TRBJ2-3, with 10 nucleotides matching TRBD2. CDR1 SGDLS and CDR2 YYNGEE come from the germline V gene. The CDR3 loop spans 21 amino acids. Losses at the gene ends were 1 base for V and 3 bases for J; bases not matched to a gene: 20. The CDR3 sequence: CASSVRSSGGAILGETDTQYF. The CDR3 DNA follows: TGTGCCAGCAGCGTAAGGTCGAGCGGGGGGGCCATTTTGGGTGAGACAGATACGCAGTATTTT.

This clone was counted once. The V and J genes are TRBV12-3 or TRBV12-4 and TRBJ1-4; 7 bases fit TRBD1. The CDR3 totals 13 residues. The J segment lost 4 bases and the V segment lost 8 bases, leaving 4 bases of the junction unmatched. The CDR3 DNA sequence: TGTGCCAGCCTCGACAGGGTTAATGAAAAACTGTTTTTT. It is translated as CASLDRVNEKLFF.

This sequence joins TRBV7-8 and TRBJ1-5; tentative D call: TRBD1 (6 bases). The CDR3 totals 15 residues. Between the trimmed V and J ends, which lost 5 bases and 7 bases, there was a span of 18 bases. The germline V gene has CDR1 SGHVS and CDR2 FQNEAQ. CDR3 in amino acids: CASSPWSGVKQPQHF. The CDR3 region has the DNA TGTGCCAGCAGCCCGTGGTCAGGGGTAAAGCAGCCCCAGCATTTT.

The DNA for the CDR3 is TGTGCCAGCAGCTTAGTGGGGAGGGACACTGAAGCTTTCTTT. It specifies CASSLVGRDTEAFF. The chain employs TRBV7-9 and TRBJ1-1; no clear D gene. The CDR3 length is 14 residues. Germline V gene data show CDR1 as SEHNR and CDR2 as FQNEAQ (reference sequence). With 1 base removed from V and 3 bases from J, the gap between germline ends came to 9 bases.

The chain employs TRBV5-4 and TRBJ2-2, with TRBD2 matching 10 bases. Per germline, CDR1 SGHNT and CDR2 YYREEE (reference sequence). CDR3 length: 19 amino acids. V was clipped by 7 bases and J by 1 base; unmatched bases: 16. CDR3 amino acids: CASGQQFLAGGLNTGELFF. CDR3 in DNA: TGTGCCAGCGGCCAACAATTCTTAGCGGGGGGCCTGAACACCGGGGAGCTGTTTTTT.

The chain uses TRBV5-8 and TRBJ1-4, with D maybe TRBD1 (6 bases). The germline V gene has CDR1 SGHTS and CDR2 YDEGEE. The CDR3 runs to 17 residues. V was clipped by 2 bases and J by 1 base, with 15 bases between them. The CDR3 nucleotides read TGTGCCAGCAGCTTAGGATCGGGGGGGCGAACTAATGAAAAACTGTTTTTT. Translated, it gives CASSLGSGGRTNEKLFF.

The chain couples TRBV5-6 to TRBJ2-3, with TRBD1 matching 7 bases. CDR1 and CDR2 from the germline V gene are SGHDT and YYEEEE. The CDR3 loop spans 13 amino acids. The J segment lost 6 bases and the V segment lost 4 bases, leaving 5 bases of the junction unmatched. The CDR3 spells CASSGRGLDTQYF. The DNA of the CDR3 is TGTGCCAGCAGCGGAAGGGGGCTGGATACGCAGTATTTT.

The chain joins TRBV27 to TRBJ2-1; D is uncertain. CDR3 length equals 16 residues. V lost 3 bases and J lost 6, with 18 bases in between. From germline, CDR1 is MNHEY and CDR2 SMNVEV (reference sequence). The CDR3 DNA follows: TGTGCCAGCAGTTTGAATGGTGCGATAAAGTTCAATGAGCAGTTCTTC. Its protein product is CASSLNGAIKFNEQFF.

The gene calls are TRBV18 and TRBJ2-7, with D possibly TRBD1 on 5 matching bases. The CDR3 has 16 amino acids. Trimming cost V 0 bases and J 3 bases, with 15 bases left between them. Per the germline V gene, CDR1 is KGHSH and CDR2 is LQKENI. The CDR3 protein is CASSPPPQGRGYEQYF. CDR3 coding DNA: TGTGCCAGCTCACCACCGCCCCAGGGAAGGGGCTACGAGCAGTACTTC.

This clone occurred a few times. The chain carries TRBV6-2 or TRBV6-3 and TRBJ1-2, with 8 bases matching TRBD1. The junction had 18 bases not matched to a gene; V was cut back by 5 bases and J by 4 bases. The CDR3 consists of 18 residues. Germline loops: CDR1 MNHEY, CDR2 SVGEGT. The CDR3 here is CASSRPGTGTGRSYGYTF. The CDR3 region has the DNA TGTGCCAGCAGTCGTCCCGGGACAGGTACGGGCCGGTCCTATGGCTACACCTTC.

The chain employs TRBV5-1 and TRBJ2-7, with 7 positions matching TRBD2. Germline values: CDR1 SGHRS, CDR2 YFSETQ. V was pared by 3 bases and J by 6 bases, with 6 bases of the junction left unmatched. This CDR3 has 13 residues. The CDR3 DNA reads as TGCGCCAGCAGCTCGGGGGGATTCTCCGAGCAGTACTTC. Its protein is CASSSGGFSEQYF.

Only one count was recorded for this clone. The chain joins TRBV19 to TRBJ2-4, with unresolved D. From germline, CDR1 is LNHDA and CDR2 SQIVND (reference sequence). The V and J ends lost 2 bases and 0 bases respectively, with 14 bases between them. The CDR3 extends over 17 amino acids. CDR3 amino acids: CASSINFGPLAKNIQYF. CDR3 in DNA: TGTGCCAGTAGTATAAACTTTGGGCCACTAGCCAAAAACATTCAGTACTTC.

The V gene is TRBV5-1, the J gene TRBJ2-5, with a tentative D call TRBD2 (5 bases). V gave up 3 bases and J gave up 4 bases, with 13 bases separating them. The length of the CDR3 is 14 residues. Germline CDR1 is SGHRS and CDR2 is YFSETQ. The CDR3 protein is CASSSTRDRETQYF. CDR3 coding DNA: TGCGCCAGCAGCTCCACTAGGGATCGAGAGACCCAGTACTTC. Combining the CDR3 with reference TRBV5-1 and TRBJ2-5 gives the whole variable domain KAGVTQTPRYLIKTRGQQVTLSCSPISGHRSVSWYQQTPGQGLQFLFEYFSETQRNKGNFPGRFSGRQFSNSRSEMNVSTLELGDSALYLCASSSTRDRETQYFGPGTRLLVL.

The V gene is TRBV27, the J gene TRBJ2-7; 7 nucleotides agree with TRBD1. Germline CDR1 is MNHEY and CDR2 is SMNVEV (reference sequence). There are 15 residues in the CDR3. The ends lost 6 bases at V and 1 base at J; junction bases unmatched: 9. The CDR3 DNA reads as TGTGCCAGCAGGCATCGGACAGGACCATCCTACGAGCAGTACTTC. Its translation is CASRHRTGPSYEQYF.

V is TRBV21-1 and J is TRBJ1-2; the table's D gene call, TRBD1, was not cross checked with the DNA. TRBV21-1 has pseudogene status. This CDR3 comprises 14 residues. CDR3 bases: TGTGCCAGCAGCTCGACGACAGGGGCATATGGCTACACCTTC. Residues: CASSSTTGAYGYTF.